This T cell receptor (beta chain) was sequenced for a study of tumor-infiltrating lymphocytes in primary liver carcinoma. About the research overall: The neoplasms were of stage T1-T3 N0M0, with dimensions of roughly 4 to 11 cm across. Findings and limits, study-wide: Tumors carried a top-250-clone fraction significantly exceeding that of blood (p = 0.039). Pairs comparing tumor with adjacent tissue or blood overlapped less than pairs drawn from tumor regions. Only about 7.5-24% of top clones were detected in all five tumor regions.

The researchers produced TCR beta cDNA from approximately 0.45 ug total RNA with a constant-region primer. Generation of the TCR beta libraries relied on three nested multiplex PCR rounds using slightly modified ARM-PCR. The two initial PCR rounds, around 10 cycles each, used TRBV1-TRBV30 forward and C-beta reverse primers. Each CDR3 protein gets one entry after TCRdb re-called the multiplex PCR reads with MiXCR. The repertoire holds some 180,000 distinct CDR3 sequences, with 85% as singletons. This clonotype is a singleton in its sample. Its antigen is currently unknown. The germline gives CDR1 MGHRA, CDR2 YSYEKL. The CDR3 is 21 amino acids. J was trimmed by 9 bases and V by 0 bases; bases with no gene match: 19. Between roughly 18 and 30 mg of unsorted bulk tissue served as the source from which RNA and DNA were co-extracted.

Sequencing input: tumor tissue from primary liver carcinoma. The sequence was obtained from a man aged 40-49 years with primary liver carcinoma and hepatitis B virus infection. The rearrangement uses TRBV4-1 and TRBJ2-2; 13 bases fit TRBD2. The CDR3, as DNA: TGCGCCAGCAGCCAAGATTTCGCAGGACTAGCGGGAGCCCCGGGGACCAGGGAGCTGTTTTTT. Translation gives CASSQDFAGLAGAPGTRELFF.